This TCR beta chain was sequenced during a study of blood T cell repertoires in COVID-19. Study overall: Sites in the United States, Italy and Spain provided acute and convalescent COVID-19 samples.

The germline CDR1 and CDR2 sequences are SGHNT and YYREEE (reference sequence). V was shortened by 1 base and J by 8 bases, with 12 bases between the two germline ends. The CDR3 has 13 residues. Patients of the Seattle cohort, enrolled during active infection, were followed longitudinally. Clones were sequenced by immunoSEQ multiplex PCR, and TCRdb holds only the in-frame ones, with some missing. The sample includes 300,000 or so clones, roughly 92% seen only once; the top ten take 2.2%. This TCR was recovered from a woman in her 30s with COVID-19, enrolled during active disease. The chain joins TRBV5-4 to TRBJ1-2, with a tentative D call TRBD1 (5 bases). The sequenced material came from peripheral blood. The CDR3 region is CASSLKGAEGYTF. The CDR3 region has the DNA TGTGCCAGCAGCTTGAAAGGGGCTGAAGGCTACACCTTC.